These T cell receptor beta chains were read from a single sample in a study of T cells in Graves' hyperthyroidism and ophthalmopathy. TCRdb redid the calling of the multiplex PCR reads with MiXCR, one entry per CDR3 protein. The sample has some 500,000 distinct CDR3 sequences, around 14% seen once; the top ten hold less than 20%. The sequenced material came from blood. Source of these receptors: a woman between 18 and 29 years old with Graves' hyperthyroidism. The conserved cysteine and the conserved F or W are not part of the CDR3 here. Clone size is given for some rows only: seen once, a few or many times, or a class if the clone is expanded.

.	TRBV9	TRBJ2-2	ASSAETWGELF
many	TRBV11-1	TRBJ2-3	AGSLNDPPVTQY
few	TRBV20-1	TRBJ1-2	SARDRRAYGYT
.	TRBV5-1	TRBJ1-5	ASSLGDLNQPQH
many	TRBV3-1	TRBJ2-1	ASSQDLRSSYNEQF
.	TRBV11-2	TRBJ2-5	ASSRGTSGSSLETQY
.	TRBV18	TRBJ1-1	ASSTAGGRTEAF
many	TRBV6-1	TRBJ1-5	ASSRTEGNQPQH
many	TRBV7-3	TRBJ2-1	ASSSGPGLAGEQF
many	TRBV9	TRBJ2-5	ASSVGQGARETQY
many	TRBV2	TRBJ1-2	ASSVYRSKGYGYT
.	TRBV9	TRBJ2-1	ASSVRTSGRGDEQF
many	TRBV20-1	TRBJ2-1	SASLAGGRAYNEQF
many	TRBV13	TRBJ2-7	ASSLALAEAYEQY
many	TRBV19	TRBJ2-7	ASSFGTSGHSYEQY
few	TRBV6-2/TRBV6-3	TRBJ1-4	ATQLVDGEKLF
many	TRBV11-3	TRBJ2-2	ASSRATGLDTGELF
once	TRBV2	.	ASSELRSQGPIASYEQF
once	TRBV12-3/TRBV12-4	TRBJ2-7	ASAELADTYEQY
many	TRBV30	TRBJ2-1	AWSVLSSYNEQF
.	TRBV30	TRBJ2-2	AWSRLAGVTGELF
few	TRBV19	TRBJ1-5	ASSIAQGGQPQH
.	TRBV12-3/TRBV12-4	TRBJ1-1	ASSLRHQNTEAF
many	TRBV7-2	TRBJ1-1	ASSLEDRANTEAF
.	TRBV20-1	TRBJ2-2	SALAGRANTGELF
many	TRBV9	TRBJ2-1	ASSGTSGSDPKQF
many	TRBV18	TRBJ2-1	ASSPSPRDTNNEQF
many	TRBV14	TRBJ2-2	ASSPLRTGATGELF
.	TRBV13	TRBJ2-1	ASSGTGLVPEQF
few	TRBV20-1	TRBJ1-5	SARVSRNQPQH
.	TRBV5-8	TRBJ2-1	ASSLGEGTADEQF
.	TRBV7-9	TRBJ1-3	ASSSADPGRGNTIY
many	TRBV27	TRBJ1-6	ASSFGGSPLH
.	TRBV11-3	TRBJ2-3	ASSLSHSYTQY
.	TRBV3-1	TRBJ2-3	ASSQGPAGEGDTQY
.	TRBV18	TRBJ2-7	ASSEWASGVYEQY
many	TRBV24-1	TRBJ1-2	ATSDARQGNGYT
many	TRBV2	TRBJ2-1	ASRSSGLAGDEQF
.	TRBV20-1	TRBJ2-3	SASGTSGRARTDTQY
.	TRBV9	TRBJ1-2	ASSPRGGGPSNYGYT
few	TRBV10-3	TRBJ1-4	AISESGGQGGSEKLF
many	TRBV3-1	TRBJ1-1	ASSYRTGDTEAF
few	TRBV7-9	TRBJ2-7	ASSLVPGPLSYEQY
many	TRBV20-1	TRBJ2-2	SARDSQRSIGELF
many	TRBV3-1	TRBJ1-1	ASSRTGGFEAF
.	TRBV19	TRBJ2-6	ASSIGSLRYSGSNVLT
.	TRBV5-1	TRBJ2-1	ASRPAWSGRAGEQF
many	TRBV5-1	TRBJ2-1	ASSPQGNEQF
few	TRBV4-1	TRBJ2-3	ASSQDRAPAGGSDTQY
many	TRBV30	TRBJ2-7	AWTGNYEQY
many	TRBV14	TRBJ1-1	ASSRPGGTAF
many	TRBV11-1	TRBJ1-1	ASHIGPEGIYWNTEAF
many	TRBV5-1	TRBJ2-1	ASSFRVGNEQF
.	TRBV7-9	TRBJ1-4	ASSGQEKLF
many	TRBV5-1	TRBJ2-1	ASSLTSGMENEQF
few	TRBV5-1	TRBJ2-5	ASSPTSAFQETQY
many	TRBV6-2/TRBV6-3	TRBJ2-3	ASSFGQSPGEPDTQY